This T cell receptor beta chain was recovered during a study of T cells in Graves' hyperthyroidism and ophthalmopathy. This clonotype is medium-sized by share. Antigen: not known. General study findings and limits: For ophthalmopathy, model prediction preceded onset by a median roughly 6.3 months.

Authors of the study amplified TCR beta CDR3 regions from RNA transcripts. First-round RT-PCR targeting the TCR CDR3 was performed with the HTBI primer set. One entry per CDR3 protein, called by TCRdb with MiXCR from the multiplex PCR reads. The repertoire holds some 250,000 distinct CDR3 sequences, over 12% seen once, with about 33% in the top ten. This receptor was taken from a woman in her forties or fifties with Graves' hyperthyroidism that later progressed to Graves' ophthalmopathy. Sequencing used blood.

The CDR3 here is CASSENSYTGELFF. The CDR3 DNA sequence: TGTGCCAGCAGTGAAAACAGTTACACCGGGGAGCTGTTTTTT. The rearrangement joins TRBV2 to TRBJ2-2, with D hard to call. The CDR3 has 14 amino acids. Germline CDR1 and CDR2: SNHLY and FYNNEI. V was shortened by 2 bases and J by 3 bases, with 7 bases between the two germline ends.